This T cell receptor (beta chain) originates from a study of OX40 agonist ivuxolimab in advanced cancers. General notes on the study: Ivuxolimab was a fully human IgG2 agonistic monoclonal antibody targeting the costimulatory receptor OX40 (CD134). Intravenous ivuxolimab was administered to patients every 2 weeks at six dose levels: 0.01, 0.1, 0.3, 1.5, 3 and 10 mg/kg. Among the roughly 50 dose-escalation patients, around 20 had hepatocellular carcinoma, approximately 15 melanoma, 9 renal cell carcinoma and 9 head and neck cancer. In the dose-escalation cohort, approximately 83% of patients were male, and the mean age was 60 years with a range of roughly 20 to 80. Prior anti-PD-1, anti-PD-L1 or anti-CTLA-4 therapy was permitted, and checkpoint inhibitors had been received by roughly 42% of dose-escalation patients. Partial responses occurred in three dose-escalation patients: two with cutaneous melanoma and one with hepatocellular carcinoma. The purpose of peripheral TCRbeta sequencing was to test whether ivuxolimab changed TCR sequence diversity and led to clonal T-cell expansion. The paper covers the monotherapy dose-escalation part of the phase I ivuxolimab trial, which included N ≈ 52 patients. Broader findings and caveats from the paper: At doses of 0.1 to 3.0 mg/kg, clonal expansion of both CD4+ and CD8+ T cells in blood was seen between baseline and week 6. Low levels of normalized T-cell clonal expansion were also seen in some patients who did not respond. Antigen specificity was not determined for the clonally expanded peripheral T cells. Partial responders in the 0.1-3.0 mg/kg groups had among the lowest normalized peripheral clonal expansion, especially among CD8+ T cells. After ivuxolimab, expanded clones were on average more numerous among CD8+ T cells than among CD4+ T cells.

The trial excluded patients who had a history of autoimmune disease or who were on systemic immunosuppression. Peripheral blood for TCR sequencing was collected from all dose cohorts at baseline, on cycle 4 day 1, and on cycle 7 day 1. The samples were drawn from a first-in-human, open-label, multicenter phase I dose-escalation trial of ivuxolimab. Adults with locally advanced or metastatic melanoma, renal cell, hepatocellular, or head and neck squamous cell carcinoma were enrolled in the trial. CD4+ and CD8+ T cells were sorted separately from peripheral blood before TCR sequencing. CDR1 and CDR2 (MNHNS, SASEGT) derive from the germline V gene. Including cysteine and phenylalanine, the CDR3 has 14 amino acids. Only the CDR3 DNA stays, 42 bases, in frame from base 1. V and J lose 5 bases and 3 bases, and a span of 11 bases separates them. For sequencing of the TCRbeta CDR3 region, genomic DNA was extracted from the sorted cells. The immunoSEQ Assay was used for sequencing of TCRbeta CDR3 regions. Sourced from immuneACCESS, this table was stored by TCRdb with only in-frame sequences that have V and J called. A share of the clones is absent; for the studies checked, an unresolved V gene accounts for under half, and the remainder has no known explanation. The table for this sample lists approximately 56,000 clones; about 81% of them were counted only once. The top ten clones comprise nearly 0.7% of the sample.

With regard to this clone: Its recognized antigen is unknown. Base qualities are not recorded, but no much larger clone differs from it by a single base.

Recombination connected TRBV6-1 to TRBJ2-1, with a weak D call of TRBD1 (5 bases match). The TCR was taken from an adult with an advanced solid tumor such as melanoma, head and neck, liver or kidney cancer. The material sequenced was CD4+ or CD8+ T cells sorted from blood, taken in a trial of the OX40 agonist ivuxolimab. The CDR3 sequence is CASSSRRGYNEQFF. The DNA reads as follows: TGTGCCAGCAGTAGTCGAAGGGGCTACAATGAGCAGTTCTTC.